What follows is one T cell receptor (beta chain) and its context. The specificity of this receptor is unknown. The data belong to a study of monozygotic twins with inflammatory bowel disease (dated by TCRdb to between 2018 and 2020). General notes on the study: In total, some 30 monozygotic twin pairs made up the full study: 19 Danish pairs, all IBD-discordant, plus nine German pairs, of which four were IBD-concordant and five were IBD-discordant. The search for disease-associated traits relied mainly on comparing, within discordant pairs, IBD patients with their genetically identical healthy co-twins. Each individual had, on average, about 151 000 unique TCRalpha sequences and 181 000 unique TCRbeta sequences available for analysis. The research as a whole found: TCRbeta repertoire diversity, by inverse Simpson index, was decreased in IBD patients compared with their healthy co-twins. IBD patients shared fewer clonotypes with other individuals than healthy twins did, most markedly in patients showing signs of disease activity. The results gave no support for a single strong signal or clonotype linked to IBD. Because patients received different immunosuppressive treatments, the repertoires may have picked up extra background noise and variability between individuals. The analysis was unable to tell different T cell subtypes apart. Repertoire similarity did not differ between concordant and discordant twins, which could be due to limited statistical power.

The CDR3 runs 14 amino acids, cysteine and phenylalanine included. The nucleotide record is missing. In the germline V gene, CDR1 corresponds to SGHTA and CDR2 to FQGNSA. From each donor, an approximately 2.5 ml peripheral blood sample was collected into PAXgene tubes and kept at -80 degrees C. Without T cell sorting, total RNA was isolated from whole blood using the PAXgene blood miRNA kit on an automated QIAcube. Peripheral blood from monozygotic twin pairs, either concordant or discordant for inflammatory bowel disease, underwent deep TCRalpha and TCRbeta repertoire profiling that used unique molecular barcoding. For every twin pair, smoking habits were documented, and each individual was categorised as a current, former or never smoker. The receptor library was made with 5' RACE. For each TCR library, approximately 3,700 ng of total RNA was used. For each sample, cDNA synthesis with SMARTScribe reverse transcriptase was split into eight separate reactions. During cDNA synthesis, unique molecular identifiers containing a 6-nucleotide sample barcode were introduced by template switching. Amplification of TCRalpha and TCRbeta cDNA involved two nested PCRs of 16 and 9 cycles, and each PCR was followed by bead purification. Before amplification, cDNA was treated with uracil DNA-glycosylase and purified using the QIAquick PCR purification kit. In the second PCR, Illumina TruSeq-compatible adapters and sample-specific barcodes were added. Library quality and concentration were assessed using TapeStation and Qubit, and roughly 5.5 ng of each library was pooled. Sequencing of the pooled libraries was done on an Illumina HiSeq2500 single-index Rapid Run using custom sequencing primers and 2 x 100 bp reads. Processing in the source paper ran as follows. UMI-based consensus assembly with MiGEC version 1.2.6 was used to correct PCR and sequencing errors. MiXCR version 2.1.1 handled V(D)J alignment, clonotype assembly and CDR3 extraction. Gene usage, clonotype sharing and MAIT/NKT TCR abundance were normalised by analysing the top 1000, 10 000 and 20 000 clonotypes per sample. After downsampling to 27 000 UMIs, diversity was calculated as the inverse Simpson index using the vegan R package. Paired Mann-Whitney U tests were applied to discordant twin pairs, and Benjamini-Hochberg correction was used for multiple testing. The reads, reprocessed by TCRdb, yield one row per CDR3 protein sequence and no DNA. The V and J calls here are based on TCRdb, not the publication. The data table for this sample lists 150,000 to 200,000 distinct CDR3 sequences. The top ten hold 2.4% of the sample.

Input material: blood. The V and J genes are TRBV7-2 and TRBJ2-1; TCRdb returns TRBD2, unconfirmable since there is no DNA. The TCR originated in a human donor with ulcerative colitis or Crohn's disease, or a healthy co-twin of an affected twin (not recorded which). CDR3 protein: CASSSQTSGDEQFF.